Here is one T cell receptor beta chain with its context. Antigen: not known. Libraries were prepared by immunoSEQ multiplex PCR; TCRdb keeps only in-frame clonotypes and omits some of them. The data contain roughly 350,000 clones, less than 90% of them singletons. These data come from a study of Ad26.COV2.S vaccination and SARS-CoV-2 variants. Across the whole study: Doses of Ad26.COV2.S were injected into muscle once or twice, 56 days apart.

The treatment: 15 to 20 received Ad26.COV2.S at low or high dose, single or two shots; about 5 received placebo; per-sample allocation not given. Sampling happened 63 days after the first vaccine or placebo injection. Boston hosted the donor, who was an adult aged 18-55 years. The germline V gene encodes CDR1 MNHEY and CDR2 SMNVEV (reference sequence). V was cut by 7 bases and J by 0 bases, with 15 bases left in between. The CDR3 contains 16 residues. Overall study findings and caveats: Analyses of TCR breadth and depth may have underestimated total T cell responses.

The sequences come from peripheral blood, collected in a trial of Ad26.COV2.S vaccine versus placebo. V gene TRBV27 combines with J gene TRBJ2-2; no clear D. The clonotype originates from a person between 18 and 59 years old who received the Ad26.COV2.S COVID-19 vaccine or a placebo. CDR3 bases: TGTGCCAGCACCCGGATGTTCCTCGCGAACACCGGGGAGCTGTTTTTT. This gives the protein CASTRMFLANTGELFF.